A single TCR beta chain is shown here with its context. The data derive from a study of Graves' ophthalmopathy and Graves' hyperthyroidism. TCR beta CDR3 regions were amplified from RNA transcripts. Following a first-round RT-PCR that used HTBI primers, a second-round multiplex PCR was carried out. Each CDR3 protein is one row after TCRdb ran MiXCR on the multiplex PCR reads. The sample holds some 150,000 distinct CDR3 sequences, roughly two fifths seen once. Trimming at V came to 3 bases and at J to 2 bases, leaving 2 bases not matched to a gene. This CDR3 has 15 amino acids. Germline V lookup: CDR1 SGDLS, CDR2 YYNGEE.

The material sequenced was peripheral blood. The chain has TRBV9 and TRBJ1-5, with 10 bases identical to TRBD1. The TCR sequence derives from a man aged 30 to 45 with Graves' ophthalmopathy. The CDR3 DNA sequence: TGTGCCAGCAGCGAGGGGACAGGGGGCAATCAGCCCCAGCATTTT. Protein sequence: CASSEGTGGNQPQHF.